This T cell receptor (beta chain) originates from a study of long-term antiretroviral therapy in people with HIV. Study-level results: Missing from the dataset were any data on ART adherence, viral resistance or therapy changes.

immunoSEQ v3.0 was run at survey level. Produced via immunoSEQ multiplex PCR; TCRdb's table is partial and in-frame only. This table has under 30,000 clones, around 92% appearing once. Points on this clone: Its target is unknown.

The clonotype comes from a man aged 45-60 years with HIV. This specimen consisted of unsorted PBMCs, obtained roughly 7.1 years after starting antiretroviral therapy.

Here the CDR3 reads CASSWGQIATNEKLFF. CDR3 DNA sequence: TGTGCCAGCAGCTGGGGACAGATAGCAACTAATGAAAAACTGTTTTTT. The J gene is TRBJ1-4, the V gene TRBV5-5, with 7 bases identical to TRBD1. Germline CDR1 SGHKS, CDR2 YYEKEE (reference sequence). The CDR3 loop spans 16 amino acids. With 3 bases clipped from V and 0 bases from J, the junction kept 5 bases outside the gene matches.